This T cell receptor beta chain was recorded in a study of beta chain features in type 1 diabetes (dated by TCRdb to 2016 to 2019). Background for the entire study: Patients and healthy donors did not differ in mean age, gender distribution, total cell number or subset yield. A total of under 120,000,000 sorted cells were examined across all samples, and RNA yield correlated strongly with the number of cells per subset. Whereas all 30 or so donors provided naive and central memory subsets, regulatory and stem cell-like memory subsets were isolated from just 8 patients and roughly 8 healthy donors. The study compared the TCRB repertoires of sorted circulating CD4+ T cell subsets in recently diagnosed type 1 diabetes patients with those in matched healthy donors. Results and caveats for the whole study, not just this receptor: Because small numbers of individuals were included in the HLA sub-analyses, any influence of HLA type on TCRB rearrangement was left unresolved. Fewer insertions and more nucleotide deletions at VDJ recombination sites were observed in patients with type 1 diabetes, implying thymic rearrangement abnormalities. Naive, central memory and regulatory TCRB repertoires appeared more similar among patients than among healthy donors. Because cDNA was sequenced instead of genomic DNA, activated cells with high expression could be over-represented, although the groups did not differ in activation or CD3 levels. A moderate but significant shortening of TCRB CDR3 length was observed in type 1 diabetes patients in all four CD4+ subsets. Shorter templates might have been favored by PCR, but patient and control samples were amplified and corrected together, so both groups would have been affected equally by any skew.

V ends up 4 bases short and J 4 bases short, with an unmatched junction base count of 7. Measured from the cysteine to the phenylalanine, the CDR3 is 16 residues long. Of all the DNA, just the CDR3 is kept, 48 bases in frame from base 1. The germline V gene encodes CDR1 SGHRS and CDR2 YFSETQ. All of the isolated RNA was reverse transcribed with the High Capacity cDNA Reverse Transcription Kit, so expressed TCRB transcripts were sequenced. Naive, central memory and regulatory T cell samples underwent deep immunoSEQ sequencing, averaging around 3.9 million total reads per sample. Sorted cells were lysed in RLT buffer and RNA was extracted with DNase-treated RNeasy Micro or Mini kits, depending on cell number. Each cell subset was processed separately to prevent cross-contamination, with patient and healthy donor samples processed together. TCRB sequences were amplified from cDNA with the immunoSEQ multiplex PCR, producing 87-bp fragments spanning the CDR3 region. The amplicons were sequenced using the Illumina HiSeq platform. As for the authors' bioinformatics: Synthetic template baselines were used to correct PCR bias computationally, reads within Hamming distance 2 were collapsed together, and singletons that could not be merged were discarded. Reads were aligned against IMGT to assign V, D and J genes, CDR3 length and insertions or deletions at six rearrangement sites. Within each subset, clonotype counts were normalized to sorted cell number, and only after that were true diversity and Gini coefficients computed with the tcR R package. The overlap coefficient, calculated on TCRB nucleotide sequences, was used to quantify repertoire sharing. TCRdb took this table from immuneACCESS and kept in-frame rearrangements with V and J called. Such tables lack part of the clones; where checked against another copy, unresolved V genes explain under half of the gap, and the rest is unexplained. The V and J calls and clone size were taken over from that table, and D and trimming were inferred from the DNA. This sample holds around 280,000 clones; approximately 8% were observed only once. Together, the top ten hold more than 1% of the sample.

As for this clone: The specificity of this receptor is unknown. No base qualities exist here, and no much larger clone lies one base off it.

A single peripheral blood draw of around 120 mL on average was collected from each donor into heparinised tubes. A BD FACSAria II and a panel including CD45RO, CCR7, CD25, CD127, CD95 and CD27 were used to sort naive, central memory, regulatory and stem cell-like memory CD4+ T cells. All sorted populations exceeded 95% purity. PBMCs were isolated right away by Lymphoprep density gradient centrifugation and were stained directly, without culture. Samples were stained and sorted in pairs, with one healthy donor and one patient per experiment, so that batch effects were minimized. The sample consisted of central memory CD4+ T cells from blood. The receptor comes from a woman aged 18 to 35 in good health. The chain was built from TRBV5-1 and TRBJ2-5; the central 13 bases match TRBD2. The DNA sequence reads TGCGCCAGCAGCGAACTAGCGGGAGGGCCAGTAGAGACCCAGTACTTC. It specifies CASSELAGGPVETQYF.